These T cell receptor beta chains were read from a single sample in a study of CD8 T cells in Susac syndrome. TCRdb re-derived calls from the immunoSEQ multiplex PCR reads in MiXCR, one entry per CDR3 protein. The table shows 70,000 to 100,000 distinct CDR3 sequences, with roughly 96% occurring only once. Sequences were obtained from CD8+ T cells from PBMCs. The receptors shown here come from a human donor with Susac syndrome. Both conserved end residues are part of each CDR3. The order of the fields is clone size, J gene, D gene, V gene, CDR3 length, CDR3 DNA, CDR3 protein. D genes are given only for firm matches. Size is omitted from some rows. Given values are once, few, many or a class for expanded clones.

NA,TRBJ2-7,TRBD2,TRBV18,15,TGTGCCAGCTCACCTAGCGGGGGCCTGTCCTACGAGCAGTACTTC,CASSPSGGLSYEQYF
NA,TRBJ2-1,NA,TRBV5-6,15,TGTGCCAGCAGCCCAAGCGTGAGGGTGCGCAATGAGCAGTTCTTC,CASSPSVRVRNEQFF
NA,TRBJ2-2,NA,TRBV24-1,12,TGTGCCACCAGTGATCGGGACTCCGAGCTGTTTTTT,CATSDRDSELFF
NA,TRBJ2-2,NA,TRBV7-8,15,TGTGCCAGCAGCCCTCAGCGTAAGGGCACCGGGGAGCTGTTTTTT,CASSPQRKGTGELFF
once,TRBJ2-1,NA,TRBV24-1,12,TGTGCCACCAGTCTGAGGGACGGGGAGCAGTTCTTC,CATSLRDGEQFF
NA,TRBJ1-5,NA,TRBV28,13,TGTGCCAGCAGTTTGGGACGGAGTTGGCCCCAGCATTTT,CASSLGRSWPQHF
NA,TRBJ2-5,TRBD1,TRBV11-2,19,TGTGCCAGCAGCTTAGTGAGGAGCCCAGACAGGGGGCTTCAAGAGACCCAGTACTTC,CASSLVRSPDRGLQETQYF
NA,TRBJ1-2,NA,TRBV6-2/TRBV6-3,12,TGTGCCAGCAGTTACCCAAGCGTCGGCTACACCTTC,CASSYPSVGYTF
NA,TRBJ2-7,TRBD1,TRBV5-1,15,TGCGCCAGCAGCTTGTGGGACAGGGAGGCCTACGAGCAGTACTTC,CASSLWDREAYEQYF
once,TRBJ2-3,TRBD1,TRBV13,15,TGTGCCAGCAGCCCACGGACAGGGGGAGCAGATACGCAGTATTTT,CASSPRTGGADTQYF
NA,TRBJ1-2,TRBD1,TRBV19,13,TGTGCCAGTATATCGCAGGGGGCGCACGGCTACACCTTC,CASISQGAHGYTF
NA,TRBJ1-2,NA,TRBV12-3/TRBV12-4,15,TGTGCCAGCAGTCCGGGGGACGGAATTGAGAAGGGCTACACCTTC,CASSPGDGIEKGYTF
NA,TRBJ2-5,NA,TRBV20-1,16,TGCAGTGCTAGAGATGCTTCAGGAGGTCAGGAAGAGACCCAGTACTTC,CSARDASGGQEETQYF
NA,TRBJ2-1,NA,TRBV7-9,12,TGTGCCAGCAGCCCGGACTACAATGAGCAGTTCTTC,CASSPDYNEQFF
NA,TRBJ2-7,NA,TRBV20-1,10,TGCAGTGCAATTAGGGACGAGCAGTACTTC,CSAIRDEQYF
NA,TRBJ2-3,NA,TRBV4-3,15,TGCGCCAGCAGCCAAGACCCGGGTCCGACAGATACGCAGTATTTT,CASSQDPGPTDTQYF
once,TRBJ2-1,NA,TRBV27,15,TGTGCCAGCAGCTCCCTAGCGACGCCCTACAATGAGCAGTTCTTC,CASSSLATPYNEQFF
NA,TRBJ2-1,NA,TRBV19,11,TGTGCCAGTAGGAGTATACGTGAGCAGTTCTTC,CASRSIREQFF
NA,TRBJ1-2,NA,TRBV11-1,14,TGTGCCAGCAGACCAACCGGGACAACCTATGGCTACACCTTC,CASRPTGTTYGYTF
NA,TRBJ1-3,NA,TRBV4-3,15,TGCGCCAGCAGCCAAGACTCGGGAAGGGGAAACACCATATATTTT,CASSQDSGRGNTIYF
NA,TRBJ1-5,TRBD1,TRBV7-2,16,TGTGCCAGCAGCCAACTTTCAGGGGGTGGCAATCAGCCCCAGCATTTT,CASSQLSGGGNQPQHF
NA,TRBJ1-5,NA,TRBV30,14,TGTGCCTGGAGTGTAATCCACGGAGATCAGCCCCAGCATTTT,CAWSVIHGDQPQHF
NA,TRBJ1-4,NA,TRBV20-1,11,TGCAGTGCTAGAATGGGTGAAAAACTGTTTTTT,CSARMGEKLFF
NA,TRBJ2-3,NA,TRBV27,12,TGTGCCAGTAACCACCCGGGGGATACGCAGTATTTT,CASNHPGDTQYF
NA,TRBJ1-6,NA,TRBV7-9,15,TGTGCCAGCAGCCATAACAGGGCAGGGGATTCACCCCTCCACTTT,CASSHNRAGDSPLHF
NA,TRBJ1-2,NA,TRBV20-1,12,TGCAGTGCTAGAACAGGGAACTATGGCTACACCTTC,CSARTGNYGYTF
NA,TRBJ2-7,NA,TRBV20-1,14,TGCAGTGCTACTAGAGGGCAGGGCCTCTACGAGCAGTACTTC,CSATRGQGLYEQYF
NA,TRBJ1-5,NA,TRBV7-4,12,TGTGCCAGCAGCCCACGCCCCCAGCCCCAGCATTTT,CASSPRPQPQHF
NA,TRBJ2-3,NA,TRBV29-1,13,TGCAGCGGGTACAGGGTCGGCCCAGATACGCAGTATTTT,CSGYRVGPDTQYF
NA,TRBJ2-2,NA,TRBV30,12,TGTGCCTGGAGTCAATACACCGGGGAGCTGTTTTTT,CAWSQYTGELFF
NA,TRBJ2-5,TRBD1,TRBV20-1,15,TGCAGTGCCCGCCCCCGGACAGGGTGGATGGAGACCCAGTACTTC,CSARPRTGWMETQYF
once,TRBJ1-4,NA,TRBV7-9,13,TGTGCCACCGTGGCCCGGGGGAATGAAAAACTGTTTTTT,CATVARGNEKLFF
NA,TRBJ1-2,TRBD1,TRBV29-1,13,TGCAGCGTTGAAGCTCCGGGACAGGCTGGCTACACCTTC,CSVEAPGQAGYTF
once,TRBJ1-1,NA,TRBV27,15,TGTGCCAGCAGCACTGTCCGGGAAGGGTTCACTGAAGCTTTCTTT,CASSTVREGFTEAFF
NA,TRBJ2-5,NA,TRBV19,15,TGTGCCAGTAGTATAAGTCTCTACAGACAAGAGACCCAGTACTTC,CASSISLYRQETQYF
NA,TRBJ1-1,NA,TRBV29-1,13,TGCAGTTCGCGTGGGCAGATAGGCACTGAAGCTTTCTTT,CSSRGQIGTEAFF
NA,TRBJ2-7,NA,TRBV4-2,14,TGTGCCAGCAGCCAAGATATCGCAGGGAACGAGCAGTACTTC,CASSQDIAGNEQYF
NA,TRBJ2-4,NA,TRBV20-1,17,TGCAGTGCCCTAGAAGGGTCAGGCGGAGTAGACAAAAACATTCAGTACTTC,CSALEGSGGVDKNIQYF
NA,TRBJ1-5,NA,TRBV3-1,14,TGTGCCAGCAGCCCTCGCAGGGAAGGCCAGCCCCAGCATTTT,CASSPRREGQPQHF
once,TRBJ1-4,TRBD1,TRBV25-1,15,TGTGCCAGCAGTGACCGACAGGGTCACAGGGAAAAACTGTTTTTT,CASSDRQGHREKLFF
once,TRBJ2-1,NA,TRBV30,13,TGTGCCTGGAGTACAACTAACTACAATGAGCAGTTCTTC,CAWSTTNYNEQFF
NA,TRBJ2-2,NA,TRBV30,13,TGTGCCTGGAGTGTACCAGAGGACGGGGAGCTGTTTTTT,CAWSVPEDGELFF
NA,TRBJ1-5,TRBD1,TRBV9,15,TGTGCCAGCAGCCCGGGACAGGGAAGCCGTCAGCCCCAGCATTTT,CASSPGQGSRQPQHF
NA,TRBJ2-5,NA,TRBV20-1,13,TGCAGTGCTCCCCGGGACAATCAAGAGACCCAGTACTTC,CSAPRDNQETQYF
NA,TRBJ2-3,TRBD2,TRBV4-3,15,TGCGCCAGCAGCCAATCGCTAGCGGGAACAGATACGCAGTATTTT,CASSQSLAGTDTQYF
NA,TRBJ2-1,TRBD2,TRBV19,12,TGTGCCAGTAGTATAGGCGGGGGTGAGCAGTTCTTC,CASSIGGGEQFF
NA,TRBJ1-2,NA,TRBV6-5,13,TGTGCCAGCAGTCACAGGGACAACTATGGCTACACCTTC,CASSHRDNYGYTF
NA,TRBJ1-1,NA,TRBV3-1,14,TGTGCCAGCACCCCCGGGAAAACGAACACTGAAGCTTTCTTT,CASTPGKTNTEAFF
NA,TRBJ2-6,TRBD1,TRBV19,15,TGTGCCAGTACGGGAACAGGGGCGGGGGCCAACGTCCTGACTTTC,CASTGTGAGANVLTF
once,TRBJ2-1,TRBD1,TRBV9,16,TGTGCCAGCAGCGCGGAGGGGACAGGGGGCACAAATGAGCAGTTCTTC,CASSAEGTGGTNEQFF
NA,TRBJ2-1,NA,TRBV4-3,14,TGCGCCAGCAGCCCGGGACCTCCGGGGTATGAGCAGTTCTTC,CASSPGPPGYEQFF
NA,TRBJ1-2,TRBD1,TRBV29-1,12,TGCAGCGTTGGGACAGGAGGTTATGGCTACACCTTC,CSVGTGGYGYTF
NA,TRBJ1-1,NA,TRBV19,11,TGTGCCAGCTGGATGAACACTGAAGCTTTCTTT,CASWMNTEAFF
once,TRBJ2-7,TRBD2,TRBV18,14,TGTGCCAGCTCACCACCGGGACTAGCCTACGAGCAGTACTTC,CASSPPGLAYEQYF
NA,TRBJ1-1,NA,TRBV30,14,TGTGCCTGGGCTGGTTCCTCGGGGGGCACTGAAGCTTTCTTT,CAWAGSSGGTEAFF
NA,TRBJ1-2,NA,TRBV24-1,19,TGTGCCACCAGTGACCCCAAGAGTATGCCAGATGGAGGTAACTATGGCTACACCTTC,CATSDPKSMPDGGNYGYTF
NA,TRBJ2-4,NA,TRBV28,11,TGTGCCAGTGAAGACAAAAACATTCAGTACTTC,CASEDKNIQYF
NA,TRBJ1-4,NA,TRBV30,11,TGTGCCTGGAGGGGGGACCGGAGAGTGTTTTTT,CAWRGDRRVFF
NA,TRBJ2-7,NA,TRBV12-5,12,TGTGCTAGTGGGCCGACAGACTACGAGCAGTACTTC,CASGPTDYEQYF